This is a list of T cell receptor beta chains from one sample in a study of Ad26.COV2.S vaccination and SARS-CoV-2 variants. Assay: immunoSEQ multiplex PCR; the TCRdb copy retains only in-frame clones and omits some. The sample has 85,000 to 120,000 clones, over 60% seen once. Sequenced here: peripheral blood, sampled after recovery from COVID-19. The receptors here all came from a human donor who had recovered from COVID-19. The CDR3 runs from the conserved cysteine through the conserved F or W. The D gene is left open where the match is weak. A row's size may be missing; if present it is once, few, many or a size class.

v_call,d_call,j_call,clone_size,cdr3_nt,cdr3_aa
TRBV19,TRBD1,TRBJ1-1,NA,TGTGCCAGTAGTATAGTCGGACAGGGAAGATCAGCTTTCTTT,CASSIVGQGRSAFF
TRBV6-1,TRBD1,TRBJ2-5,NA,TGTGCCAGCAGTGAATCCCAGGGGGCTCAAGAGACCCAGTACTTC,CASSESQGAQETQYF
TRBV3-1/TRBV3-2,TRBD1,TRBJ2-5,NA,TGTGCCAGCAGCCCGGGACAGGGGTTGGAGACCCAGTACTTC,CASSPGQGLETQYF
TRBV11-2,NA,TRBJ2-1,NA,TGTGCCAGCAGCTTAGGGAGGGGAAGCTCCTACAATGAGCAGTTCTTC,CASSLGRGSSYNEQFF
TRBV11-1,NA,TRBJ1-6,NA,TGTGCCAGCAGCCCCGACGGGACCTATAATTCACCCCTCCACTTT,CASSPDGTYNSPLHF
TRBV30,NA,TRBJ1-2,NA,TGTGCCTGGAGTTTGGTCGGGACGCACTATGGCTACACCTTC,CAWSLVGTHYGYTF
TRBV5-1,TRBD1,TRBJ1-1,NA,TGCGCCAGCCTCCCGGGACAGGGGGAGATGAACACTGAAGCTTTCTTT,CASLPGQGEMNTEAFF
TRBV5-1,NA,TRBJ2-1,NA,TGCGCCAGCAGCTTGGAGAGGGGCAGGGAGCAGTTCTTC,CASSLERGREQFF
TRBV6-5,NA,TRBJ1-2,few,TGTGCCACCGACTTCTTATTGTATGATGGCTACACCTTC,CATDFLLYDGYTF
TRBV11-2,TRBD1,TRBJ2-3,few,TGTGCCAGCAGCTCCCCAGGACAGGGCACAGATACGCAGTATTTT,CASSSPGQGTDTQYF
TRBV30,NA,TRBJ1-2,once,TGTGCCTGGAGTGTACAAGGTGGCTACACCTTC,CAWSVQGGYTF
TRBV28,NA,TRBJ2-2,few,TGTGCCAGGAAACAGGGAATCGGGGAGCTGTTTTTT,CARKQGIGELFF
TRBV10-1,NA,TRBJ2-1,NA,TGCGCCAGCAGTGACGGTTACAATGAGCAGTTCTTC,CASSDGYNEQFF
TRBV12-3/TRBV12-4,NA,TRBJ1-5,NA,TGTGCCAGCAGTTGGGGAGGGAATCAGCCCCAGCATTTT,CASSWGGNQPQHF
TRBV24-1,NA,TRBJ2-3,few,TGTGCCACCAGTGAAGTAGCAGATACGCAGTATTTT,CATSEVADTQYF
TRBV5-1,TRBD2,TRBJ2-1,NA,TGCGCCAGCAGCCGGGAGGTAGCGGGGACCAATGAGCAGTTCTTC,CASSREVAGTNEQFF
TRBV7-9,TRBD1,TRBJ2-1,once,TGTGCCAGCAGCGGGGGCCGGGACAGGGGCAATGAGCAGTTCTTC,CASSGGRDRGNEQFF
TRBV3-1/TRBV3-2,NA,TRBJ2-1,NA,TGTGCCAGCAGCCAAAAGCCGAATGAGCAGTTCTTC,CASSQKPNEQFF
TRBV18,NA,TRBJ1-6,NA,TGTGCCAGCTCGAAGAAATCAGACAGCTATTCACCCCTCCACTTT,CASSKKSDSYSPLHF
TRBV29-1,NA,TRBJ1-5,NA,TGCAGCGTTCAGTATGCAGGGCGCAATCAGCCCCAGCATTTT,CSVQYAGRNQPQHF
TRBV4-3,NA,TRBJ2-3,NA,TGCGCCAGCAGCCGGAGCCGTGTCGGTCTCACAGATACGCAGTATTTT,CASSRSRVGLTDTQYF
TRBV6-5,NA,TRBJ1-4,NA,TGTGCCAGCAGTTACTCAGGGGTCATTGAAAAACTGTTTTTT,CASSYSGVIEKLFF
TRBV3-1/TRBV3-2,NA,TRBJ1-5,once,TGTGCCAGCAGCCAGTCAGGGGAGCAGCCCCAGCATTTT,CASSQSGEQPQHF
TRBV6-5,NA,TRBJ1-5,NA,TGTGCCAGCAGACGTGAGGGTAACGGCAATCAGCCCCAGCATTTT,CASRREGNGNQPQHF
TRBV28,TRBD1,TRBJ1-2,NA,TGTGCCAGCAGTCCCGGGACAGCGCCGACCTATGGCTACACCTTC,CASSPGTAPTYGYTF
TRBV30,NA,TRBJ2-2,NA,TGTGCCTGGGGTCGGGCAGGTGGGCCGTGGGGGGAGCTGTTTTTT,CAWGRAGGPWGELFF